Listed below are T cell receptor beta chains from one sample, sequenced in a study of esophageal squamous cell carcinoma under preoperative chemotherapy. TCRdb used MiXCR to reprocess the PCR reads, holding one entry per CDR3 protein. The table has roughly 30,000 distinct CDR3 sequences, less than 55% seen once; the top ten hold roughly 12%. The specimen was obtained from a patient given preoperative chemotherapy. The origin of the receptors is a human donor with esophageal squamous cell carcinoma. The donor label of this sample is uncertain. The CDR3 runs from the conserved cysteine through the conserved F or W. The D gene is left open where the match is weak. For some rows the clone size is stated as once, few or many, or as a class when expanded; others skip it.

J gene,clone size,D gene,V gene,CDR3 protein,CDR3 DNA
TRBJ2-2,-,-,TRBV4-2,CASSQSRGPQNTGELFF,TGTGCCAGCAGCCAAAGTCGGGGCCCGCAGAACACCGGGGAGCTGTTTTTT
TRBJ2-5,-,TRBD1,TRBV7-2,CASGPRPRGRTETQYF,TGTGCCAGCGGCCCCCGCCCCAGGGGGCGCACAGAGACGCAGTATTTC
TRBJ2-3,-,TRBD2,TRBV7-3,CASSSLAGDSGGYNTQYF,TGTGCCAGCAGCTCGCTAGCGGGAGACTCGGGCGGTTACAATACGCAGTATTTC
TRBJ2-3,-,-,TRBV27,CASGLRAENTQYF,TGTGCCAGCGGGCTCCGAGCAGAAAATACGCAGTATTTC
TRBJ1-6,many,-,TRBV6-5,CASSYSERDPYNSPLHF,TGTGCCAGCAGTTACTCCGAAAGGGATCCCTATAATTCACCCCTCCACTTT
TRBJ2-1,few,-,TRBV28,CASGGGYF,TGTGCCAGCGGGGGCGGGTACTTC
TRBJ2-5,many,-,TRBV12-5,CASGLGRSTIQETQYF,TGTGCTAGTGGTTTAGGTCGGTCGACCATCCAAGAGACCCAGTACTTC
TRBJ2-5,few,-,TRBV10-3,CAIRGTVQETQYF,TGTGCCATCAGGGGGACGGTACAAGAGACCCAGTACTTC
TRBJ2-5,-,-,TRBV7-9,CASSARPERSWADTDTQYF,TGTGCCAGCAGCGCCCGCCCCGAGAGGAGCTGGGCTGACACAGATACCCAGTACTTT
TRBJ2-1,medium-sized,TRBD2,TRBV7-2,CASSLGGRASGNEQFF,TGTGCCAGCAGCTTAGGTGGCAGGGCTAGCGGGAATGAGCAGTTCTTC
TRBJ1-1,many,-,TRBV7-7,CASSVDGGTEAFF,TGTGCTAGCAGCGTTGATGGGGGGACTGAAGCTTTCTTT
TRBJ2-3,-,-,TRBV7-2,CAGSFVPDTQYF,TGTGCCGGCAGCTTTGTTCCAGATACGCAGTATTTT
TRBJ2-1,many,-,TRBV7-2,CASSLVSLSYNEQFF,TGTGCCAGCAGCTTAGTAAGCCTCTCCTACAATGAGCAGTTCTTC
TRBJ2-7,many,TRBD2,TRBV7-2,CASSLVAGESYEQYF,TGTGCCAGCAGCTTAGTAGCGGGAGAGTCCTACGAGCAGTACTTC
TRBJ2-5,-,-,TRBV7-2,CASRLPGGRDQETQYF,TGTGCCAGCAGGTTGCCCGGGGGCCGTGACCAAGAGACCCAGTACTTC
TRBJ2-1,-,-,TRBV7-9,CASSLAEASMDEQFF,TGTGCCAGCAGCTTAGCTGAGGCTAGCATGGATGAGCAGTTCTTC